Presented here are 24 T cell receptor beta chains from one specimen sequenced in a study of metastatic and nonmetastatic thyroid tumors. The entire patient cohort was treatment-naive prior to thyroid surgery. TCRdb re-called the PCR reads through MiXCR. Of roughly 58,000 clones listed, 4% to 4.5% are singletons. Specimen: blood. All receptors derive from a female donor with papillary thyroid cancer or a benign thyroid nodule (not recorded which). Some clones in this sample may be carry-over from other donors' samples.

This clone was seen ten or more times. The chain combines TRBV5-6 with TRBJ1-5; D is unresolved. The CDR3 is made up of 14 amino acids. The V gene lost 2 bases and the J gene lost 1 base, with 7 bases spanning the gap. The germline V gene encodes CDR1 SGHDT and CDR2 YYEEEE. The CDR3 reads CASSFYLSNQPQHF. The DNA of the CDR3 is TGTGCCAGCAGCTTCTACCTAAGCAATCAGCCCCAGCATTTT.

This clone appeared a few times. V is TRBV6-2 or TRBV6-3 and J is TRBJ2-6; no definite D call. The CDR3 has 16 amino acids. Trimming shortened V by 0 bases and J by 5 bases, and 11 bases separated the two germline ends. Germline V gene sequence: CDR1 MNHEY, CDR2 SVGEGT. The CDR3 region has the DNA TGTGCCAGCAGTTACTCCCTGGCTACTTGGGCCAACGTCCTGACTTTC. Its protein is CASSYSLATWANVLTF.

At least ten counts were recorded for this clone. CDR3 in amino acids: CATSDTTTVDGYTF. CDR3 coding DNA: TGTGCCACCAGTGACACCACGACGGTCGATGGCTACACCTTC. This chain uses TRBV24-1 with TRBJ1-2; D gene uncertain. CDR1 is KGHDR and CDR2 is SFDVKD in the germline V gene. The CDR3 is made up of 14 amino acids. Trimming removed 4 bases at V and 6 bases at J, with 14 bases between.

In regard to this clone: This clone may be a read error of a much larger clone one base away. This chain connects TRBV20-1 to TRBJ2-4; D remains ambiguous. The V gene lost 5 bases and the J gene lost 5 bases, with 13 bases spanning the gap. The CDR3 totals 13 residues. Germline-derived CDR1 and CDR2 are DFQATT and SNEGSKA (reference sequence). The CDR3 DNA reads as TGCAGTGCTCCTGAGATGAGTGAAAACATTCAGTACTTC. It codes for CSAPEMSENIQYF.

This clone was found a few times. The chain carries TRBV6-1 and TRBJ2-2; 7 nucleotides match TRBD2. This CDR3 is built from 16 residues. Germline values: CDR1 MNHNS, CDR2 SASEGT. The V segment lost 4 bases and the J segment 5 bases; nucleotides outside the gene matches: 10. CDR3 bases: TGTGCCAGCAGTGGATCTAGCGGAGAGAGAACCGGGGAGCTGTTTTTT. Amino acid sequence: CASSGSSGERTGELFF.

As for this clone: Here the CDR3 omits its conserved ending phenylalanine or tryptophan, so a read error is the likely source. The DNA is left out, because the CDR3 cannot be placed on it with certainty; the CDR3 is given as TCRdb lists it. CDR3: CSATSGRAMGDEQSL. V gene TRBV20-1 combines with J gene TRBJ2-1; the DNA was not compared with TRBD2, the D call given in the table. The CDR3 is 15 residues long, ends included. Germline CDR1 and CDR2: DFQATT and SNEGSKA (reference sequence).

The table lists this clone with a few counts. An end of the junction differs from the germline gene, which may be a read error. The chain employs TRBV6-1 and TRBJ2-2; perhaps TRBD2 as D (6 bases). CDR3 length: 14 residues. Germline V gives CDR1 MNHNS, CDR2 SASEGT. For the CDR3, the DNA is TGTGCCAGCAGCGAAGCGGGCCGGGTCGGGGAGCTGTTTTTT. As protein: CASSEAGRVGELFF.

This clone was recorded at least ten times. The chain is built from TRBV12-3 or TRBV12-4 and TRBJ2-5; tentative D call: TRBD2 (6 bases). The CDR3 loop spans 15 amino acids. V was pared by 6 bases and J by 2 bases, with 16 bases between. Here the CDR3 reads CASSLTGVRQETQYF. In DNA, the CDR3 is TGTGCCAGCAGCCTTACGGGAGTTCGGCAAGAGACCCAGTACTTC.

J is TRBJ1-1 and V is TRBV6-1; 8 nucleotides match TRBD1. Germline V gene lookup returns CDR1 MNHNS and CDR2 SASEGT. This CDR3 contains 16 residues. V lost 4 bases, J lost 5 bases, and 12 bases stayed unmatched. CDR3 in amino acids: CASSAPSGQGWTEAFF. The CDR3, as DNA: TGTGCCAGCAGTGCCCCTAGCGGACAGGGTTGGACTGAAGCTTTCTTT.

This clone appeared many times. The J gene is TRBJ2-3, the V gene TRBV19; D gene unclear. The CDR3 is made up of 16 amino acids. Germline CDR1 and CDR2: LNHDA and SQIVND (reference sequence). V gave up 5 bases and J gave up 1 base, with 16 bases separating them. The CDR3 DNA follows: TGTGCCAGTAGTTTAGTCCGGGCCCCCGGCACAGATACGCAGTATTTT. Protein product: CASSLVRAPGTDTQYF.

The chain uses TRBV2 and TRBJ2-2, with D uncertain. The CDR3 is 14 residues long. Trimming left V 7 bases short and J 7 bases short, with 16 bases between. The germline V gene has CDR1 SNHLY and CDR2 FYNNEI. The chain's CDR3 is CASKPAVEGGELFF. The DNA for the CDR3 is TGTGCCAGCAAGCCTGCAGTGGAAGGCGGGGAGCTGTTTTTT. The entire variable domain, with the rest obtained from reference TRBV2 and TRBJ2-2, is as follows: EPEVTQTPSHQVTQMGQEVILRCVPISNHLYFYWYRQILGQKVEFLVSFYNNEISEKSEIFDDQFSVERPDGSNFTLKIRSTKLEDSAMYFCASKPAVEGGELFFGEGSRLTVL.

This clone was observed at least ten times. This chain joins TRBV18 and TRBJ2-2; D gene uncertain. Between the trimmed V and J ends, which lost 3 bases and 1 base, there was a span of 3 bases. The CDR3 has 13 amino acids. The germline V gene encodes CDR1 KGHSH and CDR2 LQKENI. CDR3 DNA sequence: TGTGCCAGCTCACCTCTGAACACCGGGGAGCTGTTTTTT. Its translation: CASSPLNTGELFF.

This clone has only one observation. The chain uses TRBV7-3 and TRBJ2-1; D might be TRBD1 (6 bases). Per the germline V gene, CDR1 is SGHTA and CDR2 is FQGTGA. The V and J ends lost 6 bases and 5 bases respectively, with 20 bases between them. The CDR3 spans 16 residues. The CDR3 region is CASSQGQRWGDNEQFF. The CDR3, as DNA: TGTGCCAGCAGTCAAGGACAGAGGTGGGGAGACAATGAGCAGTTCTTC.

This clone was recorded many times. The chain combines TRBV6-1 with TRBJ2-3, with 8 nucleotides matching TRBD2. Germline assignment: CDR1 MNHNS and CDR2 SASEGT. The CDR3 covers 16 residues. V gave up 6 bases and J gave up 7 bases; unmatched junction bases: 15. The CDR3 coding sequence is TGTGCCAGCAGGGGGAGCGGGAGCATCGCTAGAAATACGCAGTATTTT. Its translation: CASRGSGSIARNTQYF.

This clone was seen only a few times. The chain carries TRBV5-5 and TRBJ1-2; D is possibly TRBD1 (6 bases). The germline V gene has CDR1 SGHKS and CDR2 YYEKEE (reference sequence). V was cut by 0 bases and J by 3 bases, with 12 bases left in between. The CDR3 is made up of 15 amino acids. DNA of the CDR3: TGTGCCAGCAGCTTGGGGGGGGGGGGCGACTATGGCTACACCTTC. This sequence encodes CASSLGGGGDYGYTF.

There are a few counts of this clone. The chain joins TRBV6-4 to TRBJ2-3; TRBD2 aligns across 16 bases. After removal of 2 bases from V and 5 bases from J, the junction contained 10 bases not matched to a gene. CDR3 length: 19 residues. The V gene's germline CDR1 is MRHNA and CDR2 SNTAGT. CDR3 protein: CASSDRSGLAGGGVDTQYF. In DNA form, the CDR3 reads TGTGCCAGCAGTGACCGCTCGGGACTAGCGGGAGGGGGAGTAGATACGCAGTATTTT.

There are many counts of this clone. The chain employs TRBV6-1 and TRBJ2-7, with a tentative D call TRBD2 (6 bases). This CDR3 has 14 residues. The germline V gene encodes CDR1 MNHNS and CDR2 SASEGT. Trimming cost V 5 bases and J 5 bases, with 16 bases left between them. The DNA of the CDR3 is TGTGCCAGCAGTTCCGCCGGGACTCCGGACGAGCAGTACTTC. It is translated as CASSSAGTPDEQYF.

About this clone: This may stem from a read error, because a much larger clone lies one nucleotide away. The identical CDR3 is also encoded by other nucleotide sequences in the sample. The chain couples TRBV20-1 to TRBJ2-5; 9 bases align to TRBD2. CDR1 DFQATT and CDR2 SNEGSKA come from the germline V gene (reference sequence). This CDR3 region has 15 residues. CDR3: CRLAPGLALQETQYF. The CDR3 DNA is TGCAGATTGGCACCCGGACTAGCGCTGCAAGAGACCCAGTACTTC.

For the CDR3, the DNA is TGCAGCGTTGAAAACCAGCGGGAAGGGCCTGAGCAGTTCTTC. Protein: CSVENQREGPEQFF. V usage is TRBV29-1 and J usage is TRBJ2-1, with TRBD2 matching 7 bases. With V trimmed by 2 bases and J by 9 bases, 10 bases remained unmatched. This CDR3 has 14 residues. Germline assignment: CDR1 SQVTM and CDR2 ANQGSEA.

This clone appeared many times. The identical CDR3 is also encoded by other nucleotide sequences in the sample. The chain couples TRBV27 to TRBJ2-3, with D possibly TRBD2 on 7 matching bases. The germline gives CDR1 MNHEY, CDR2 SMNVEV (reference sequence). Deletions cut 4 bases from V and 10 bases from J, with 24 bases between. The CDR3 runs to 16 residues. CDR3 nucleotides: TGTGCCAGCAGTTGGGGGGGCCCTTCCTACGCGAGTCCGCAGTATTTT. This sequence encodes CASSWGGPSYASPQYF.

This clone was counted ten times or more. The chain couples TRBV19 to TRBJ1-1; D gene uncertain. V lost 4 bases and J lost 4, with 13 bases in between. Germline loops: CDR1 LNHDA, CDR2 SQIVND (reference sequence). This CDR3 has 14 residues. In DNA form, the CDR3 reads TGTGCCAGTAGTACGCGTCGACTCGGCACTGAAGCTTTCTTT. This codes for CASSTRRLGTEAFF.

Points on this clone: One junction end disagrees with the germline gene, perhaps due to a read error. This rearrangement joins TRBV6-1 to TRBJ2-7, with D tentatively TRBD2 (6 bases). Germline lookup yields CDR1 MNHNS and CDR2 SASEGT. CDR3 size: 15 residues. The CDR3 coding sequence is TGTGCCAGCAGCCCCCCCGTCACACGGGGAGGTGAGCAGTGCTTC. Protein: CASSPPVTRGGEQCF.

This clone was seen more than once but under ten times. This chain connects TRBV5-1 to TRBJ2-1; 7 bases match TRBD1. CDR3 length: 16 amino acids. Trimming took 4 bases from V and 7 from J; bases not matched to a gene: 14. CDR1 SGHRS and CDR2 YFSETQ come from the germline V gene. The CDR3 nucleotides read TGCGCCAGCAGCCAGACCGCCGGGACAGAAGCGAATGAGCAGTTCTTC. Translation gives CASSQTAGTEANEQFF.

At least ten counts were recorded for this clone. The CDR3, as DNA: TGTGCCAGCAGTTACTCCCCTCAACTGGGTAACACTGAAGCTTTCTTT. Translated: CASSYSPQLGNTEAFF. The chain is built from TRBV6-5 and TRBJ1-1; no definite D call. CDR1 and CDR2 from the germline V gene are MNHEY and SVGAGI. The CDR3 consists of 16 residues. V was cut by 0 bases and J by 2 bases, with 13 bases left in between.